A selection of T cell receptor beta chains follows, all from one sample in a study of shared clonotypes between healthy human individuals. Here immunoSEQ multiplex PCR was the method, and the copy in TCRdb shows in-frame clones only, minus some. The repertoire consists of 950,000 to 1,300,000 clones, with around 75% occurring once and the leading ten covering about 1.5%. The sequencing sample was made of memory CD4+ T cells sorted from blood. These receptors all stem from a man aged 18 to 30 in good health. CDR3s include the opening cysteine and the closing phenylalanine or tryptophan. Fields, in order: J gene, D gene, V gene, CDR3 protein. D genes are given only for firm matches.

>TRBJ1-1|.|TRBV5-4
CASSHTDRLNTEAFF
>.|.|TRBV30
CAWSPQGSSYEQYF
>TRBJ1-5|.|TRBV6-4
CASSPDSLYQPQHF
>TRBJ1-1|TRBD1|TRBV10-3
CAISELTGGTLGTEAFF
>TRBJ1-1|.|TRBV10-1
CASSEGSGDTEAFF
>TRBJ1-5|.|TRBV28
CASRQQDYQPQHF
>TRBJ2-2|.|TRBV30
CAWFGGGKLTGELFF
>TRBJ1-3|TRBD1|TRBV7-2
CASSMGQPNSGNTIYF
>TRBJ1-1|.|TRBV7-2
CASSPDAGRRLEAFF
>TRBJ2-7|.|TRBV10-3
CAISRDLSSYEQYF
>TRBJ1-5|.|TRBV5-1
CASSLRGGNQPQHF
>TRBJ1-1|.|TRBV4-1
CASSQDQAQRNTEAFF
>TRBJ2-5|.|TRBV2
CASSAGNRETQYF
>TRBJ2-5|.|TRBV6-5
CASSYSWGALETQYF
>TRBJ2-1|.|TRBV7-2
CASSLDGGSYNEQFF
>TRBJ2-2|.|TRBV11-1
CASSLARAGTGELFF
>TRBJ2-5|TRBD2|TRBV4-1
CASSQDRDYQTQYF
>TRBJ1-2|.|TRBV14
CASSQEAGEFYGYTF
>TRBJ1-1|TRBD1|TRBV2
CASSLDRGSTEAFF
>TRBJ2-2|.|TRBV7-8
CASSLMQGSKKLFF
>TRBJ2-3|.|TRBV5-6
CASSFGRRDTQYF
>TRBJ1-4|.|TRBV19
CASSSQPGRSNEKLFF
>TRBJ2-3|.|TRBV2
CASTRDVASTDTQYF
>TRBJ2-1|.|TRBV7-9
CASSLLGLINEQFF
>TRBJ1-5|.|TRBV19
CASRVTGQLEGPQHF
>TRBJ2-2|.|TRBV7-2
CASSPLTSFANTGELFF
>TRBJ2-7|.|TRBV7-6
CASSPRRDREQYF
>TRBJ2-3|TRBD2|TRBV6-1
CASSGGGAVDTQYF
>TRBJ2-1|TRBD1|TRBV18
CASSPRATGGDEQFF
>TRBJ2-2|.|TRBV27
CASSKTTTNTGELFF
>TRBJ1-6|.|TRBV5-4
CASSLEATPNSPLHF
>TRBJ2-5|.|TRBV29-1
CSPRSGETQYF
>TRBJ2-7|.|TRBV5-1
CASSGRVGRSYEQYF
>TRBJ2-5|.|TRBV27
CASPNPGAPWETQYF
>TRBJ2-6|.|TRBV7-2
CASSGSMTGTLSGANVLTF
>TRBJ2-1|TRBD1|TRBV5-1
CASSRTGSTTGIDEQFF
>TRBJ2-3|.|TRBV5-6
CASSLSGPDTQYF
>TRBJ2-3|.|TRBV2
CASTGRGTDTQYF
>TRBJ1-1|.|TRBV7-9
CASSSGLTEAFF
>TRBJ2-7|TRBD2|TRBV5-1
CASSGTSASYEQYF
>TRBJ1-1|TRBD1|TRBV2
CASKGTENTEAFF
>TRBJ2-6|.|TRBV6-5
CAIAGGGSGANVLTF
>TRBJ1-2|.|TRBV7-9
CASSLAAGKGGYTF
>TRBJ2-3|.|TRBV20-1
CSARFLDTQYF
>TRBJ1-1|.|TRBV2
CASTLGLSAFF
>TRBJ2-3|TRBD2|TRBV2
CASRSITGGALTDTQYF
>TRBJ2-2|TRBD1|TRBV4-1
CASSQGQGNTGELFF
>TRBJ2-1|TRBD2|TRBV10-2
CASSETGGGNEQFF
>TRBJ2-2|.|TRBV10-1
CASSGQAGGELFF
>TRBJ1-1|.|TRBV11-2
CASSLVDSLNTEAFF
>TRBJ1-6|.|TRBV6-1
CASSETAYNPPLHF
>TRBJ2-3|.|TRBV5-6
CASSLEPDTQYF
>TRBJ2-7|.|TRBV6-1
CASSGALRGHEQYF